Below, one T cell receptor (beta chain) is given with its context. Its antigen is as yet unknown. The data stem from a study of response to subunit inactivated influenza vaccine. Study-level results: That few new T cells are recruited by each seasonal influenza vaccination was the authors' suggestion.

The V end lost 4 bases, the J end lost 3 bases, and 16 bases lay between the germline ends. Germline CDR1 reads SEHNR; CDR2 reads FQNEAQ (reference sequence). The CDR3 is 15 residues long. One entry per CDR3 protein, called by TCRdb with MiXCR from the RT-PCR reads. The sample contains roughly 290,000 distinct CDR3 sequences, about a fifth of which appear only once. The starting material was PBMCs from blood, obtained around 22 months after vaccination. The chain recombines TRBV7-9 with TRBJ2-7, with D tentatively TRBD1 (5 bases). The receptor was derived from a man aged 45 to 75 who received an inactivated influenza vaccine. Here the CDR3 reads CASSSWGQFLYEQYF. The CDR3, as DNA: TGTGCCAGCAGCTCCTGGGGCCAGTTCCTCTACGAGCAGTACTTC. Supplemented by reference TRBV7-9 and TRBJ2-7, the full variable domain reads DTGVSQNPRHKITKRGQNVTFRCDPISEHNRLYWYRQTLGQGPEFLTYFQNEAQLEKSRLLSDRFSAERPKGSFSTLEIQRTEQGDSAMYLCASSSWGQFLYEQYFGPGTRLTVT.